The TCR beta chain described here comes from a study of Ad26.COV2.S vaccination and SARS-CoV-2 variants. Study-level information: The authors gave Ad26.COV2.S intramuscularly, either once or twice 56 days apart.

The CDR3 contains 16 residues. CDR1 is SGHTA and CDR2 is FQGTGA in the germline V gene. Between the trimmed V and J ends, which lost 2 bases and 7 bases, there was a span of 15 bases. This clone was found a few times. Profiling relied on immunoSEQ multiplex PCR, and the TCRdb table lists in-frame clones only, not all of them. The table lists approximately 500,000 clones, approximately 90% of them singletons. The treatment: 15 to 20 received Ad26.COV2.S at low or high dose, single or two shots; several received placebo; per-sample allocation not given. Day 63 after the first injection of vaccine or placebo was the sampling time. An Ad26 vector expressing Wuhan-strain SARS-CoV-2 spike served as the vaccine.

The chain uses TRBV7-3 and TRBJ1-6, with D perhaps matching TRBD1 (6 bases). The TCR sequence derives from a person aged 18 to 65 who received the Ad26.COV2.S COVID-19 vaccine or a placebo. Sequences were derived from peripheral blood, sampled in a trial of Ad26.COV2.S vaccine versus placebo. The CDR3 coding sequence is TGTGCCAGCAGCTTAGGACAGCGCTCTCTAAATTCACCCCTCCACTTT. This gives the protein CASSLGQRSLNSPLHF.